Sequencing of this T cell receptor (beta chain) was carried out in a study of molecular identifiers for immune sequencing clone quantification. Many counts were recorded for this clonotype. Compared with germline, one end of the junction differs, possibly owing to a read error. Between roughly 19,000 and 1,100,000 sorted cells, with 10%, 30% or 50% RNA, yielded naive CD8 libraries. A CD8+CD4-CCR7+CD45RA+ phenotype served as the sorting definition for naive CD8 T cells. Germline CDR1 is SQVTM and CDR2 is ANQGSEA. This CDR3 has 13 residues. TCRdb re-derived calls from the PCR reads in MiXCR, one entry per CDR3 protein. This table holds approximately 550,000 distinct CDR3 sequences, 20% to 25% found once.

This chain connects TRBV29-1 to TRBJ1-4, with 7 bases fitting TRBD1. The receptor was isolated from a human donor in good health. Some libraries in this study had Jurkat cell RNA spiked in. The sequenced sample consisted of naive CD8+ T cells from blood, with Jurkat cell RNA spiked in. Subset here: FACS-sorted CD8+CD4-CCR7+CD45RA+ naive T cells. The CDR3 DNA reads TGCAGCGTTGAAGGGGGGGACAGCCAACTAAAATCCTTT. It yields the protein CSVEGGDSQLKSF.